A single sample gave rise to the 9 T cell receptor beta chains below, sequenced in a study of blood T cell repertoires in COVID-19. Sequencing was performed with immunoSEQ multiplex PCR; in TCRdb, only in-frame clones are kept and a portion is missing. Of more than 65,000 clones detected, roughly 87% appear once; the ten largest clones hold roughly 6.8%. The specimen sequenced was peripheral blood. These receptors all stem from a woman aged 45 to 65 with acute or convalescent COVID-19.

V and J are TRBV5-1 and TRBJ2-7; 8 bases match TRBD2. The germline CDR1 and CDR2 sequences are SGHRS and YFSETQ. The CDR3 is made up of 15 amino acids. V shed 0 bases, J shed 2 bases, and the junction held 4 bases outside the gene matches. The CDR3 spells CASSLVVAGPYEQYF. The CDR3 DNA reads as TGCGCCAGCAGCTTGGTAGTAGCGGGGCCCTACGAGCAGTACTTC.

This sequence joins TRBV6-5 and TRBJ2-3; 13 bases map to TRBD2. V lost 7 bases and J lost 7; bases outside the gene matches: 8. From germline, CDR1 is MNHEY and CDR2 SVGAGI. The length of the CDR3 is 15 residues. The CDR3, as DNA: TGTGCCAGCAATCGACTAGCGGGGGGTGGGCATACGCAGTATTTT. Translating gives CASNRLAGGGHTQYF.

This chain joins TRBV7-2 and TRBJ1-2; a possible D gene is TRBD1 (6 bases). Trimming removed 5 bases from V and 3 bases from J, with 16 bases in between. The CDR3 extends over 15 amino acids. Germline loops: CDR1 SGHTA, CDR2 FQGNSA. CDR3 nucleotide sequence: TGTGCCAGCAGCAGCGGCGGGGGGCGTTACTATGGCTACACCTTC. Its translation: CASSSGGGRYYGYTF. Combining the CDR3 with reference TRBV7-2 and TRBJ1-2 gives the whole variable domain GAGVSQSPSNKVTEKGKDVELRCDPISGHTALYWYRQSLGQGLEFLIYFQGNSAPDKSGLPSDRFSAERTGGSVSTLTIQRTQQEDSAVYLCASSSGGGRYYGYTFGSGTRLTVV.

This clone was detected only a few times. The CDR3 coding sequence is TGTGCCAGCAGTGAGCGGACAGGGACCTTTAACTATGGCTACACCTTC. This sequence encodes CASSERTGTFNYGYTF. J is TRBJ1-2 and V is TRBV6-1, with 8 bases that match TRBD1. The germline gives CDR1 MNHNS, CDR2 SASEGT. J gave up 1 base and V 3 bases, and 7 bases lay outside the gene matches. The CDR3 has 16 residues.

The gene calls are TRBV2 and TRBJ1-1; perhaps TRBD1 as D (6 bases). Germline V gives CDR1 SNHLY, CDR2 FYNNEI. The CDR3 is made up of 15 amino acids. V was shortened by 7 bases and J by 0 bases, with 15 bases between the two germline ends. CDR3 bases: TGTGCCAGCAAGTCGTTTGGGGGCTTGAACACTGAAGCTTTCTTT. Its protein product is CASKSFGGLNTEAFF.

The J gene is TRBJ1-5, the V gene TRBV5-5; TRBD1 is a possible D gene (5 bases). This CDR3 comprises 16 residues. V was clipped by 3 bases and J by 0 bases, with 13 bases between them. Germline assignment: CDR1 SGHKS and CDR2 YYEKEE (reference sequence). The CDR3 sequence is CASSSTVGNSNQPQHF. The CDR3 DNA reads as TGTGCCAGCAGCTCGACAGTGGGGAATAGCAATCAGCCCCAGCATTTT.

The CDR3 coding sequence is TGTGCCAGCAGTCTAGGGGCTTACAATGAGCAGTTCTTC. It yields the protein CASSLGAYNEQFF. V is TRBV12-3 or TRBV12-4 and J is TRBJ2-1, with TRBD1 as a possible D gene (5 bases). V was trimmed by 5 bases and J by 4 bases, leaving 9 bases between them. CDR3 length: 13 residues.

The V call is TRBV27, the J call TRBJ2-3, with 10 bases lining up with TRBD2. CDR3 length equals 16 residues. V dropped 2 bases and J dropped 1; count of bases not matched to a gene: 3. The germline CDR1 and CDR2 sequences are MNHEY and SMNVEV (reference sequence). This CDR3 reads CASSLGLAGGTDTQYF. CDR3 nucleotides: TGTGCCAGCAGTTTAGGGCTAGCGGGAGGCACAGATACGCAGTATTTT.

V gene TRBV4-2 combines with J gene TRBJ2-1, with a weak D call TRBD1 (6 bases). Per the germline V gene, CDR1 is LGHNA and CDR2 is YNFKEQ. Trimming took 0 bases from V and 11 from J, leaving 14 bases between them. The CDR3 is 14 residues long. CDR3 protein: CASSQDRETGKQFF. The CDR3, as DNA: TGTGCCAGCAGCCAAGATAGGGAGACAGGCAAGCAGTTCTTC.